This entry lists 5 T cell receptor beta chains sequenced from one sample in a study of low-dose radiotherapy and immunotherapy resistance in tumors. Both a constant-region primer and a V-primer adapter served to amplify TCRs across roughly 22 PCR cycles. TCRdb processed the reads anew with MiXCR; each CDR3 protein has one entry. The sample records under 60,000 distinct CDR3 sequences, approximately 35% being singletons. Time point here: after trial treatment. Specified treatment: LDRT plus nivolumab, ipilimumab, low-dose cyclophosphamide and aspirin (RACIN trial). Sample: PBMCs, taken after low-dose radiotherapy plus immunotherapy. These receptors originate from a male donor with rectosigmoid adenocarcinoma.

There are many counts of this clonotype. This chain joins TRBV3-1 and TRBJ2-2, with 13 bases matching TRBD2. The CDR3 spans 16 residues. CDR1 and CDR2 (germline): LGHDT, YNNKEL (reference sequence). J lost 6 bases, V lost 6 bases, and 7 bases had no gene match. The CDR3 DNA reads TGTGCCAGCAGTGGACTAGCGGGGGAGCCCGCCGGGGAGCTGTTTTTT. Translating gives CASSGLAGEPAGELFF.

In its sample, this clonotype was seen many times. The rearrangement uses TRBV18 and TRBJ2-3; TRBD2 matches 10 bases. This CDR3 spans 18 amino acids. V lost 1 base to trimming and J lost 0 bases; unmatched junction nucleotides: 7. Per germline, CDR1 KGHSH and CDR2 LQKENI. The CDR3 nucleotides are TGTGCCAGCTCACCACAACTAGCGGGGTCCACTAGCACAGATACGCAGTATTTT. Protein product: CASSPQLAGSTSTDTQYF. Full variable domain (outside the CDR3, taken from reference TRBV18 and TRBJ2-3): NAGVMQNPRHLVRRRGQEARLRCSPMKGHSHVYWYRQLPEEGLKFMVYLQKENIIDESGMPKERFSAEFPKEGPSILRIQQVVRGDSAAYFCASSPQLAGSTSTDTQYFGPGTRLTVL.

By share of the sample, this clonotype is medium-sized. V usage is TRBV6-1 and J usage is TRBJ2-7; TRBD1 matches at 9 bases. Trimming took 5 bases from V and 7 from J; bases not matched to a gene: 12. Germline V gene lookup returns CDR1 MNHNS and CDR2 SASEGT. The CDR3 sequence is 15 residues long. CDR3 coding DNA: TGTGCCAGCAGTTACAACCGGGACAGGGTCGGTGAGCAGTACTTC. Amino acids: CASSYNRDRVGEQYF.

This clonotype was seen at least ten times. The chain carries TRBV27 and TRBJ2-1; D may be TRBD1 or TRBD2 (6 bases each). Germline V gene sequence: CDR1 MNHEY, CDR2 SMNVEV (reference sequence). V was clipped by 5 bases and J by 1 base, with 18 bases between them. The CDR3 consists of 17 residues. CDR3 coding DNA: TGTGCCAGCAGTCCCCCTCAGGGGAGGAGGTCCTACAATGAGCAGTTCTTC. Translation gives CASSPPQGRRSYNEQFF.

The V gene is TRBV29-1, the J gene TRBJ2-5, with 7 bases lining up with TRBD1. The V and J ends lost 6 bases and 2 bases, in that order; junction bases with no gene match: 9. CDR3 length: 14 residues. Germline V gene sequence: CDR1 SQVTM, CDR2 ANQGSEA. CDR3: CSVLREGAQETQYF. The CDR3 DNA follows: TGCAGCGTACTGAGAGAGGGGGCACAAGAGACCCAGTACTTC.